This T cell receptor beta chain appears in the sequencing data of a study of breast tumors, draining lymph nodes, adjacent tissues. The study's findings and limits: Luminal-like breast cancer showed significantly greater tumor-nontumor repertoire similarity than basal-like breast cancer did. Compared with lymph nodes, tumors were less diverse; compared with nontumor tissue, more. Tumor T cell lymph node origin was a supported hypothesis, not proven.

Worth noting for this clonotype: Antigen: not known.

TCRdb fed the multiplex PCR reads into MiXCR, producing one record per CDR3 protein. The sample includes approximately 210,000 distinct CDR3 sequences, 30% to 35% of them seen just once. Trimming cost V 4 bases and J 0 bases; bases outside gene matches: 6. The length of the CDR3 is 18 residues. The lymph nodes were axillary draining lymph nodes from breast cancer patients. The clonotype comes from a female donor with breast cancer. Some clones in this sample may be carry-over from other donors' samples. The sequenced material came from axillary lymph node tissue. The chain has TRBV12-3 or TRBV12-4 and TRBJ2-6, with TRBD1 matching 10 bases. CDR3 DNA sequence: TGTGCCAGCAGTTCCCGACAGGGGGCTCTCTCTGGGGCCAACGTCCTGACTTTC. It translates to CASSSRQGALSGANVLTF.